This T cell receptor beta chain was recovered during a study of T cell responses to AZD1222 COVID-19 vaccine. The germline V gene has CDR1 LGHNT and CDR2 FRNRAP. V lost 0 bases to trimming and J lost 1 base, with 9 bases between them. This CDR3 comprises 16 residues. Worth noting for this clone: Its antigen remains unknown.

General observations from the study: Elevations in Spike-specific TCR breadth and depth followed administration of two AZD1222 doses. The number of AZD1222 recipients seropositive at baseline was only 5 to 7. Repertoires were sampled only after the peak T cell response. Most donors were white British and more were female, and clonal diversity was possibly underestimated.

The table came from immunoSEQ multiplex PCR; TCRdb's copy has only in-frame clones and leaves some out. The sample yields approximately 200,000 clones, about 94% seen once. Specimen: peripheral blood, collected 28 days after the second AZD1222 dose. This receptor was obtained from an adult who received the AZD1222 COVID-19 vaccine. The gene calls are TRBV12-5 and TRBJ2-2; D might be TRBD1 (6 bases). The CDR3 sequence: CASGLVPGQNTGELFF. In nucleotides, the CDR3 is TGTGCTAGTGGTTTGGTACCGGGACAGAACACCGGGGAGCTGTTTTTT.